The 31 T cell receptor beta chains listed next were all sequenced from one sample in a study of OX40 agonist ivuxolimab in advanced cancers. The library relied on the immunoSEQ multiplex PCR assay. In its TCRdb copy, this immuneACCESS table keeps in-frame sequences only and misses some clones. Where compared with another copy, unresolved V genes explain less than half of these, and the others have no known cause. This sample is represented by 55,000 to 80,000 clones; 88% of them were singletons. Together, the top ten hold 0.25% to 0.3% of the sample. The sample was CD4+ or CD8+ T cells sorted from blood, taken in a trial of the OX40 agonist ivuxolimab. All receptors come from an adult with an advanced solid tumor such as melanoma, head and neck, liver or kidney cancer.

The genes are TRBV20-1 and TRBJ1-5; D not certain. The V end was cut by 8 bases, the J end by 5 bases, with 10 bases between. The CDR3 spans 11 residues. The germline gives CDR1 DFQATT, CDR2 SNEGSKA (reference sequence). The CDR3 DNA follows: TGCAGTCGTAAGGGTTATCAGCCCCAGCATTTT. Its translation: CSRKGYQPQHF.

In DNA form, the CDR3 reads TGTGCTAGTGGTGGCTCTGGAAACACCATATATTTT. Protein sequence: CASGGSGNTIYF. The J gene is TRBJ1-3, the V gene TRBV12-5; D gene uncertain. Germline V lookup: CDR1 LGHNT, CDR2 FRNRAP. The V and J ends lost 5 bases and 0 bases respectively, with 2 bases between them. The CDR3 totals 12 residues. Full variable domain (remainder filled in from reference TRBV12-5 and TRBJ1-3): DARVTQTPRHKVTEMGQEVTMRCQPILGHNTVFWYRQTMMQGLELLAYFRNRAPLDDSGMPKDRFSAEMPDATLATLKIQPSEPRDSAVYFCASGGSGNTIYFGEGSWLTVV.

This chain connects TRBV5-1 to TRBJ2-3; TRBD2 matches at 9 bases. V lost 2 bases to trimming and J lost 5 bases; unmatched junction nucleotides: 9. The CDR3 contains 16 residues. CDR1 is SGHRS and CDR2 is YFSETQ in the germline V gene. CDR3: CASSFDKAGGIDTQYF. In DNA form, the CDR3 reads TGCGCCAGCAGCTTCGATAAGGCGGGAGGGATAGATACGCAGTATTTT.

As for this clone: A junction end diverges from the germline sequence, so it may reflect a read error. The rearrangement uses TRBV5-6 and TRBJ1-2; D not resolved. The CDR3 covers 13 residues. CDR1 and CDR2 (germline): SGHDT, YYEEEE. CDR3 DNA sequence: TGTGCCAGCAGGTTGGTGGAGAACTATGGCTACACCTTC. This gives the protein CASRLVENYGYTF.

This rearrangement joins TRBV15 to TRBJ2-7, with TRBD2 identical over 11 bases. Germline CDR1 is LNHNV and CDR2 is YYDKDF (reference sequence). V gave up 2 bases and J gave up 0 bases; unmatched junction bases: 0. CDR3 length: 15 amino acids. CDR3 sequence: CATSRTSGSSYEQYF. CDR3 bases: TGTGCCACCAGCAGAACTAGCGGGAGCTCCTACGAGCAGTACTTC.

The rearrangement links TRBV5-1 to TRBJ2-6, with 9 bases aligning to TRBD1. Germline assignment: CDR1 SGHRS and CDR2 YFSETQ. J was trimmed by 3 bases and V by 4 bases; bases with no gene match: 8. The CDR3 contains 17 residues. CDR3 DNA sequence: TGCGCCAGCAGCCCCGCACAGGGGGCGAATGGGGCCAACGTCCTGACTTTC. It yields the protein CASSPAQGANGANVLTF.

In nucleotides, the CDR3 is TGTGCCAGCAGTCATCAGGGGACTGGTCAGCCCCAGCATTTT. This codes for CASSHQGTGQPQHF. This chain links TRBV27 with TRBJ1-5; weak D call: TRBD1 (6 bases). Per the germline V gene, CDR1 is MNHEY and CDR2 is SMNVEV (reference sequence). This CDR3 contains 14 residues. Trimming took off 5 bases at V and 6 bases at J, with 14 bases between the two ends.

This clone was detected once. V and J are TRBV5-4 and TRBJ1-5, with D maybe TRBD1 (5 bases). V gave up 4 bases and J gave up 1 base, with 15 bases separating them. Germline V gene data show CDR1 as SGHNT and CDR2 as YYREEE (reference sequence). This CDR3 region has 16 residues. CDR3 residues: CASSPGGGVSNQPQHF. The CDR3 nucleotides read TGTGCCAGCAGCCCCGGCGGGGGTGTCAGCAATCAGCCCCAGCATTTT.

This clone was detected once. This rearrangement joins TRBV12-5 to TRBJ2-7; D may correspond to TRBD1 or TRBD2 (5 bases each). The V and J ends lost 5 bases and 3 bases respectively, with 14 bases between them. Germline loops: CDR1 LGHNT, CDR2 FRNRAP. This CDR3 contains 14 residues. CDR3 DNA sequence: TGTGCTAGTGGTGTCGGGACGGGCCACTACGAGCAGTACTTC. It yields the protein CASGVGTGHYEQYF.

This clone was recorded a few times. V gene TRBV18 combines with J gene TRBJ2-2; D is unclear. Germline V gives CDR1 KGHSH, CDR2 LQKENI. V was clipped by 3 bases and J by 3 bases, with 8 bases between them. The CDR3 loop spans 14 amino acids. The CDR3 DNA sequence: TGTGCCAGCTCACCGTACAGCGACACCGGGGAGCTGTTTTTT. The encoded protein is CASSPYSDTGELFF.

The chain uses TRBV27 and TRBJ2-7, with 11 bases identical to TRBD2. Trimming removed 5 bases from V and 3 bases from J; junction bases left unmatched: 3. CDR1 is MNHEY and CDR2 is SMNVEV in the germline V gene (reference sequence). The CDR3 extends over 14 amino acids. The CDR3 spells CASSGTSGNYEQYF. CDR3 DNA sequence: TGTGCCAGCAGTGGGACTAGCGGAAACTACGAGCAGTACTTC.

This chain links TRBV21-1 with TRBJ2-7. TRBV21-1 is a recognized pseudogene. CDR3 length equals 15 residues. DNA for the CDR3: TGTGCCAGCAGCAAACCCGACGGAAGCTCCTACGAGCAGTACTTC. This encodes CASSKPDGSSYEQYF.

J is TRBJ1-2 and V is TRBV6-5, with unresolved D. The length of the CDR3 is 12 residues. CDR1 is MNHEY, CDR2 SVGAGI, per germline. V lost 8 bases and J lost 0, with 7 bases in between. CDR3 nucleotide sequence: TGTGCCAGCTTCGACGCTAACTATGGCTACACCTTC. This gives the protein CASFDANYGYTF.

This clone was observed once. The genes are TRBV28 and TRBJ1-2; D remains unclear. Trimming took 3 bases from V and 2 from J, leaving 10 bases between them. The CDR3 sequence is 14 residues long. CDR1 and CDR2 from the germline V gene are MDHEN and SYDVKM. CDR3 in amino acids: CASSLPFGNYGYTF. In nucleotides, the CDR3 is TGTGCCAGCAGTTTGCCCTTTGGGAACTATGGCTACACCTTC.

The chain is built from TRBV6-5 and TRBJ1-2, with a weak D call TRBD1 (5 bases). The CDR3 runs to 13 residues. V lost 2 bases and J 5 bases, leaving 9 bases between the germline ends. Looked up from germline, CDR1 is MNHEY and CDR2 is SVGAGI. CDR3 nucleotides: TGTGCCAGCAGTTACAATTGGGGGTATGGCTACACCTTC. Amino acid sequence: CASSYNWGYGYTF.

The chain links TRBV5-5 to TRBJ1-5; 8 positions match TRBD1. CDR1 and CDR2 (germline): SGHKS, YYEKEE (reference sequence). Unmatched junction bases numbered 5, after V lost 2 bases and J lost 4 bases. The CDR3 extends over 15 amino acids. CDR3 loop: CASSFSGGGNQPQHF. CDR3 in DNA: TGTGCCAGCAGCTTCTCAGGGGGCGGGAATCAGCCCCAGCATTTT.

The chain employs TRBV5-1 and TRBJ1-2, with 9 nucleotides matching TRBD1. CDR3 length: 14 amino acids. Looked up from germline, CDR1 is SGHRS and CDR2 is YFSETQ. V was clipped by 0 bases and J by 6 bases; unmatched bases: 3. CDR3 sequence reads: CASSLGDRADGYTF. CDR3 in DNA: TGCGCCAGCAGCTTGGGGGACAGGGCGGATGGCTACACCTTC.

The genes are TRBV10-3 and TRBJ1-2; 7 bases align to TRBD1. J gave up 8 bases and V 2 bases, and 5 bases lay outside the gene matches. The germline CDR1 and CDR2 sequences are ENHRY and SYGVKD. The length of the CDR3 is 13 residues. DNA of the CDR3: TGTGCCATCAGTGAGGGAGGAGGGGGCGGCTACACCTTC. Translation gives CAISEGGGGGYTF.

The chain employs TRBV7-6 and TRBJ2-7, with 8 nucleotides matching TRBD1. V lost 4 bases and J lost 1; bases outside the gene matches: 3. This CDR3 region has 14 residues. Germline V gene lookup returns CDR1 SGHVS and CDR2 FNYEAQ. Written as DNA, the CDR3 is TGTGCCAGCAGCTCATACAGGGGGTCCTACGAGCAGTACTTC. This encodes CASSSYRGSYEQYF.

This clone was seen once. The rearrangement joins TRBV25-1 to TRBJ2-7; 8 nucleotides agree with TRBD1. The J segment lost 2 bases and the V segment lost 4 bases, leaving 1 base of the junction unmatched. This CDR3 region has 13 residues. Germline V lookup: CDR1 MGHDK, CDR2 SYGVNS. The CDR3 coding sequence is TGTGCCAGCAGTGGGACAGGGACCTACGAGCAGTACTTC. As protein: CASSGTGTYEQYF.

The chain combines TRBV6-5 with TRBJ1-1, with a possible D match to TRBD1 (5 bases). This CDR3 comprises 14 residues. V was cut by 5 bases and J by 0 bases, with 10 bases left in between. Germline-derived CDR1 and CDR2 are MNHEY and SVGAGI. This CDR3 reads CASSAIQVNTEAFF. CDR3 in DNA: TGTGCCAGCAGTGCGATACAGGTGAACACTGAAGCTTTCTTT.

The chain couples TRBV18 to TRBJ1-1; the D gene is possibly TRBD1 (6 bases). The CDR3 spans 13 residues. Deletions cut 2 bases from V and 11 bases from J, with 15 bases between. Germline CDR1 KGHSH, CDR2 LQKENI. CDR3 in DNA: TGTGCCAGCTCACCAAGGTCGGCAGGGGCCGCTTTCTTT. Protein: CASSPRSAGAAFF.

The V gene is TRBV10-2, the J gene TRBJ2-5; weak D call: TRBD2 (5 bases). Germline V gene sequence: CDR1 WSHSY, CDR2 SAAADI. Trimming took 5 bases from V and 11 from J, leaving 15 bases between them. The CDR3 covers 12 residues. CDR3 bases: TGCGCCAGCAGTTCGCTGCTTAGGGAGCAGTACTTC. Translation: CASSSLLREQYF.

The gene calls are TRBV4-1 and TRBJ1-4, with D tentatively TRBD1 (5 bases). The germline V gene encodes CDR1 MGHRA and CDR2 YSYEKL. CDR3 size: 17 residues. V was pared by 3 bases and J by 0 bases, with 14 bases between. The CDR3 sequence: CASSHIPGGTTNEKLFF. CDR3 bases: TGCGCCAGCAGCCATATCCCTGGGGGGACAACTAATGAAAAACTGTTTTTT.

The J gene is TRBJ2-2, the V gene TRBV5-1, with 8 nucleotides matching TRBD1. The CDR3 has 16 residues. V was pared by 0 bases and J by 0 bases, with 1 base of the junction left unmatched. Germline V gene sequence: CDR1 SGHRS, CDR2 YFSETQ. Here the CDR3 DNA reads TGCGCCAGCAGCTTGGAACAGGGGGCGAACACCGGGGAGCTGTTTTTT. It yields the protein CASSLEQGANTGELFF. Variable domain in full (rest from reference TRBV5-1 and TRBJ2-2): KAGVTQTPRYLIKTRGQQVTLSCSPISGHRSVSWYQQTPGQGLQFLFEYFSETQRNKGNFPGRFSGRQFSNSRSEMNVSTLELGDSALYLCASSLEQGANTGELFFGEGSRLTVL.

This clone was detected only a few times. This chain connects TRBV7-2 to TRBJ2-7; TRBD2 aligns across 10 bases. Germline CDR1 is SGHTA and CDR2 is FQGNSA. The length of the CDR3 is 15 residues. The ends lost 5 bases at V and 5 bases at J; junction bases unmatched: 9. CDR3 region: CASSVRTSGPNEQYF. CDR3 sequence (DNA): TGTGCCAGCAGCGTCCGGACTAGCGGCCCAAACGAGCAGTACTTC.

The chain uses TRBV15 and TRBJ1-1; TRBD1 might be the D (6 bases). V shed 0 bases and J shed 11 bases, with 16 bases lying between them. From germline, CDR1 is LNHNV and CDR2 YYDKDF (reference sequence). This CDR3 contains 14 residues. CDR3 bases: TGTGCCACCAGCAGAGAGGGGGCACCCGGAGGCGCTTTCTTT. Encoded protein: CATSREGAPGGAFF.

The rearrangement uses TRBV6-1 and TRBJ1-1, with no clear D. This CDR3 has 13 residues. The germline gives CDR1 MNHNS, CDR2 SASEGT. Trimming left V 10 bases short and J 2 bases short, with 14 bases between. For the CDR3, the DNA is TGTGCCATCAGCAAAGGAATTAACACTGAAGCTTTCTTT. Its protein is CAISKGINTEAFF.

This clone appeared once. This rearrangement joins TRBV9 to TRBJ1-1, with D perhaps matching TRBD1 (5 bases). The germline V gene encodes CDR1 SGDLS and CDR2 YYNGEE. The CDR3 contains 14 residues. V was shortened by 2 bases and J by 0 bases, with 8 bases between the two germline ends. CDR3 loop: CASSVGPMNTEAFF. The CDR3 coding sequence is TGTGCCAGCAGCGTGGGACCCATGAACACTGAAGCTTTCTTT. Using reference TRBV9 and TRBJ1-1 for the parts outside the CDR3, the full variable domain is DSGVTQTPKHLITATGQRVTLRCSPRSGDLSVYWYQQSLDQGLQFLIQYYNGEERAKGNILERFSAQQFPDLHSELNLSSLELGDSALYFCASSVGPMNTEAFFGQGTRLTVV.

This chain joins TRBV28 and TRBJ1-2; 7 bases are a match to TRBD1. From germline, CDR1 is MDHEN and CDR2 SYDVKM. Trimming removed 5 bases from V and 3 bases from J; junction bases left unmatched: 3. This CDR3 is built from 13 residues. The CDR3 sequence is CASSLGTDYGYTF. Written as DNA, the CDR3 is TGTGCCAGCAGTCTAGGGACAGACTATGGCTACACCTTC.

CDR3 loop: CASIATGHGNTIYF. The CDR3 nucleotides read TGTGCCAGCATTGCGACAGGGCACGGAAACACCATATATTTT. The chain is built from TRBV28 and TRBJ1-3, with TRBD1 matching over 7 bases. CDR3 length: 14 amino acids. V lost 7 bases to trimming and J lost 4 bases; unmatched junction nucleotides: 7. Germline assignment: CDR1 MDHEN and CDR2 SYDVKM.